This T cell receptor beta chain was identified in a study of CD8 T cells in Susac syndrome (dated by TCRdb to about 2019). A note on the overall study: Of the Susac syndrome patients who were sequenced, under 10 were in clinical remission while more than five had clinically active disease. The study used repertoire sequencing to test whether antigen drove CD8+ T cell activation and differentiation in Susac syndrome. At the time of blood withdrawal, Susac syndrome patients were either therapy-naive, taking corticosteroids (with some also receiving IVIg), or on IVIg alone. Broader findings and caveats from the paper: The study acknowledged that relatively few individuals were included in the TCR sequencing and HLA analysis. In patients with Susac syndrome, the CD4+ T cell repertoire showed no detectable clonal expansion.

Notes on this clonotype: Its antigen has not been determined. Base qualities are not at hand, and no much larger clone is one base apart.

High-throughput TCR beta sequencing profiled peripheral blood CD8+ and CD4+ T cells from healthy donors, Susac syndrome patients and multiple sclerosis patients. The Susac syndrome patients fulfilled recently defined diagnostic criteria for definite or probable disease. Bulk CD8+ and CD4+ T cells were purified by magnetic negative isolation, while CD8+ TEMRA cells were enriched using FACS. Blood was drawn into EDTA tubes, processed within 24 hours, and PBMCs were isolated by density gradient centrifugation. PBMCs intended for TCR sequencing were cryopreserved in liquid nitrogen and thawed later in a water bath at 37 degrees C. The sorted or isolated CD4+, CD8+ and CD8+ TEMRA cells had a purity of 90% or higher. RNA was extracted with the RNeasy kit and 0.5 to 1 ug was reverse transcribed using random hexamers. The immunoSEQ multiplex PCR assay, covering 54 Vbeta and 13 Jbeta segments, was used to amplify TCR beta CDR3 regions. Bias from PCR amplification was corrected by using a synthetic template baseline for primer optimization and for computational correction. Per the original workflow: Reads were assigned to V, D and J genes according to IMGT and analyzed in immunoSEQ Analyzer, with only productive sequences retained. Clonality was calculated as one minus the Shannon entropy normalized by log2 of the number of productive unique sequences. Public and private clones were assessed among the 100 most prevalent clones of each patient and control. A clone was defined as Susac-specific if it was absent from the healthy and MS cohorts, from around 960 published viral clones and from other ImmuneACCESS disease sequences. Using fastp trimming at Q25 and MiXCR clonotype assembly, TCRdb reanalyzed the public sequencing data and kept in-frame beta chains. Here each entry gathers all rows of one CDR3 protein and keeps the most common genes and DNA. These V and J calls are TCRdb output, not the study's own analysis. The sample table contains around 170,000 distinct CDR3 sequences; only one count was recorded for roughly 95% of them. Clones ranked in the top ten supply around 0.12% of the sample.

Relative to germline, V is 1 base shorter and J is 4 bases shorter, with 11 bases between their ends. The CDR3 measures 15 amino acids from cysteine to phenylalanine. Of all the DNA, just the CDR3 is kept, 45 bases in frame from base 1. Per the germline V gene, LGHNA is the CDR1 and YSLEER is the CDR2. The receptor's source is a human donor with Susac syndrome. The sample consisted of CD4+ T cells from PBMCs. The rearranged chain carries TRBV4-3 and TRBJ2-1; the D gene cannot be resolved beyond TRBD1 or TRBD2, each matching 6 bases. The DNA reads as follows: TGCGCCAGCAGCCAAGCACGGGGGCCTTACAATGAGCAGTTCTTC. Translated, it gives CASSQARGPYNEQFF.